The present T cell receptor (beta chain) was sequenced within a study of technical replicates of blood from a handful of donors. Here immunoSEQ multiplex PCR was the method, and the copy in TCRdb shows in-frame clones only, minus some. The sample carries fewer than 95,000 clones, 90% to 95% recorded once. CDR1 is SGHRS and CDR2 is YFSETQ in the germline V gene. J gave up 8 bases and V 0 bases, and 8 bases lay outside the gene matches. CDR3 length: 15 residues. V gene TRBV5-1 combines with J gene TRBJ2-1; 7 positions match TRBD1. This TCR was sampled from a human donor in good health. The sample comprised T cells isolated from PBMCs. The chain's CDR3 is CASSLGWTGVDEQFF. The CDR3 DNA is TGCGCCAGCAGCTTGGGTTGGACAGGCGTGGATGAGCAGTTCTTC. Variable domain in full (rest from reference TRBV5-1 and TRBJ2-1): KAGVTQTPRYLIKTRGQQVTLSCSPISGHRSVSWYQQTPGQGLQFLFEYFSETQRNKGNFPGRFSGRQFSNSRSEMNVSTLELGDSALYLCASSLGWTGVDEQFFGPGTRLTVL.